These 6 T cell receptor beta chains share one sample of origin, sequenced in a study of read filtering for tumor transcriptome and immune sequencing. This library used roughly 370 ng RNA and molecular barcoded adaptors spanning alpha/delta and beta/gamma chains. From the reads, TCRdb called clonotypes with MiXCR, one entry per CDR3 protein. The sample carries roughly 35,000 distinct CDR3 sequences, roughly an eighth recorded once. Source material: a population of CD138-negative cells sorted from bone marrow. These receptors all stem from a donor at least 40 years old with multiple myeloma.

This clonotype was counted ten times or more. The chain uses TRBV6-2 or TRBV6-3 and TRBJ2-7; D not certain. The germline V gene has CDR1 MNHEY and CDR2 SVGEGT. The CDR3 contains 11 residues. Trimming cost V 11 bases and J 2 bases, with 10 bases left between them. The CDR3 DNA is TGTGCCGTAGGCTACACCTACGAGCAGTACTTC. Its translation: CAVGYTYEQYF.

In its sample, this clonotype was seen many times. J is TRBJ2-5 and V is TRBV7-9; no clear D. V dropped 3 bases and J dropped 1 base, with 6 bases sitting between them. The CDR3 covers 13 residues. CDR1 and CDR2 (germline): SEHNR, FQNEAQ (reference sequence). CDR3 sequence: CASSFNTQETQYF. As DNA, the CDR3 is TGTGCCAGCAGCTTCAATACCCAAGAGACCCAGTACTTC.

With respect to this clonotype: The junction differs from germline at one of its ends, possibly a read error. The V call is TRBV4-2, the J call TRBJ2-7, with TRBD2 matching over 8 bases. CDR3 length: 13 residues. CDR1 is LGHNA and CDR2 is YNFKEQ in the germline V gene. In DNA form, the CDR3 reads TGCGCCGGCAGCCAGGGGACTAGTGACGAGCAGTACTTC. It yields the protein CAGSQGTSDEQYF.

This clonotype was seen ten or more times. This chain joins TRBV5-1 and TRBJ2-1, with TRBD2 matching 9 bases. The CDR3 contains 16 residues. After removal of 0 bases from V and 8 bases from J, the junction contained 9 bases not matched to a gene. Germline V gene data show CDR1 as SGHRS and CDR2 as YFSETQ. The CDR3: CASSLGAGGTLDEQFF. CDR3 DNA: TGCGCCAGCAGCTTGGGGGCGGGAGGGACGTTGGATGAGCAGTTCTTC.

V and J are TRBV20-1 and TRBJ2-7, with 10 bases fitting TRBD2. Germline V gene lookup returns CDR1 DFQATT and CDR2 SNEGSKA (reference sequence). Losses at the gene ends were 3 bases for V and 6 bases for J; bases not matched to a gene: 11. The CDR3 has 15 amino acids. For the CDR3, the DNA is TGCAGTGCTAGTTTTGGGGGACTAGCGAAATCCGAGCAGTACTTC. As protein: CSASFGGLAKSEQYF.

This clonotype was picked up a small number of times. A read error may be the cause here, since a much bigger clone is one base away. The CDR3 DNA sequence: TGTGCCAGCAGTTCCCCTGGGGCCAACGTCCTGACTTTC. It translates to CASSSPGANVLTF. V is TRBV12-5 and J is TRBJ2-6, with D unresolved. CDR1 is LGHNT, CDR2 FRNRAP, per germline. CDR3 length: 13 amino acids.